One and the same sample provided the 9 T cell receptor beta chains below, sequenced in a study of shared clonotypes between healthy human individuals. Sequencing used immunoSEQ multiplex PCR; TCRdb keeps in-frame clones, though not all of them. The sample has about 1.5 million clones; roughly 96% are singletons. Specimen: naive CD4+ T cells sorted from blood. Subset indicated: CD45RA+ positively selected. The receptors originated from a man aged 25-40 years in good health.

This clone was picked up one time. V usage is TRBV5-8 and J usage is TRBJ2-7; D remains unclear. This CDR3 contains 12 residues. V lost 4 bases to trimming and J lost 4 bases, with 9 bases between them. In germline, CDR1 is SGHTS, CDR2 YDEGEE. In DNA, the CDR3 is TGTGCCAGCAGCCGCGGCTTGTACGAGCAGTACTTC. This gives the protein CASSRGLYEQYF.

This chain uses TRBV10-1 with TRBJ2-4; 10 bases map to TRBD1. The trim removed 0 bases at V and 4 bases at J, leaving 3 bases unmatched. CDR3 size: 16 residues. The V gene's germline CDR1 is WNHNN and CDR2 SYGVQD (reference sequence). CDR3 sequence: CASSESLGQGKNIQYF. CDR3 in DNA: TGCGCCAGCAGTGAGTCGTTGGGACAGGGGAAAAACATTCAGTACTTC.

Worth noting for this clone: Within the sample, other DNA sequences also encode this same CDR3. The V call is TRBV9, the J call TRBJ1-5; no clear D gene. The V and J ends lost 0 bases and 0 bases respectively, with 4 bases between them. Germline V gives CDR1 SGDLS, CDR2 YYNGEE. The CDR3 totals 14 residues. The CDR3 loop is CASSVEGSNQPQHF. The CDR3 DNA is TGTGCCAGCAGCGTAGAAGGTAGCAATCAGCCCCAGCATTTT.

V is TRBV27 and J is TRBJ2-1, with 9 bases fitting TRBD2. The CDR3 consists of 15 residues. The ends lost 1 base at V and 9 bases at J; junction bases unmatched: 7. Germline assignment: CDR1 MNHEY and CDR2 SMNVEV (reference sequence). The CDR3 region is CASSLYSGGLVEQFF. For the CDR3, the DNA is TGTGCCAGCAGTTTATATAGCGGGGGTCTGGTTGAGCAGTTCTTC.

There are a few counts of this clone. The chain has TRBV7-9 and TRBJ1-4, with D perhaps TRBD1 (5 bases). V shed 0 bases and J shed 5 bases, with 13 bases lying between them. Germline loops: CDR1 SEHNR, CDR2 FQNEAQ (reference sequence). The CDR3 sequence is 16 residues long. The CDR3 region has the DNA TGTGCCAGCAGCTTAGCGGGGCGGGCCGCCAATGAAAAACTGTTTTTT. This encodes CASSLAGRAANEKLFF.

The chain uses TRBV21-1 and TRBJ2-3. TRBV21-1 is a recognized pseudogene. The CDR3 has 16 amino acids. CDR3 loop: CASSTLGPNRTDTQYF. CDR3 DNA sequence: TGTGCCAGCAGCACCCTAGGGCCCAATCGCACAGATACGCAGTATTTT.

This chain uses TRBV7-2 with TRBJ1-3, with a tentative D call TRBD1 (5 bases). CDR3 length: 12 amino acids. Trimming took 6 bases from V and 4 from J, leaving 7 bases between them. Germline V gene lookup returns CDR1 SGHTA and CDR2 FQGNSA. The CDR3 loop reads CASSGDGNTIYF. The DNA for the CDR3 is TGTGCCAGCAGTGGGGACGGAAACACCATATATTTT.

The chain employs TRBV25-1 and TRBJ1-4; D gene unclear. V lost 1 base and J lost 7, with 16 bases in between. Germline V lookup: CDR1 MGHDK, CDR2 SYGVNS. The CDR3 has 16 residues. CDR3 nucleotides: TGTGCCAGCAGTGAATGGGTGGCCCCCAAAGTTGAAAAACTGTTTTTT. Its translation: CASSEWVAPKVEKLFF.

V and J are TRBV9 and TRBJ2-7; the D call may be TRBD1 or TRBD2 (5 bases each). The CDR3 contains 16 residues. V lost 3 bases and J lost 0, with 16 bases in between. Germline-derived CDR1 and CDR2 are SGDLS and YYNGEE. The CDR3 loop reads CASSATAGARSYEQYF. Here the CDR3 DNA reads TGTGCCAGCAGCGCAACCGCCGGGGCCCGCTCCTACGAGCAGTACTTC.